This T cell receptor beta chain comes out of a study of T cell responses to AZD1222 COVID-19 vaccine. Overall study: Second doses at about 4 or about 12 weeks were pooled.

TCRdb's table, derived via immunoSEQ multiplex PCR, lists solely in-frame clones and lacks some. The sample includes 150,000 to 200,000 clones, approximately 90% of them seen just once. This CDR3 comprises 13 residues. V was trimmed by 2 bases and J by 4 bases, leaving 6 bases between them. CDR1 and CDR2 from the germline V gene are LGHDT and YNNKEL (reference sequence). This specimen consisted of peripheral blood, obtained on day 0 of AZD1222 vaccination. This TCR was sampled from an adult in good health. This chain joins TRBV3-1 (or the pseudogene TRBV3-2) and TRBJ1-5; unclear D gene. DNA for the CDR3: TGTGCCAGCAGCCAATCGAGAAATCAGCCCCAGCATTTT. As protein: CASSQSRNQPQHF.